This passage covers 24 T cell receptor beta chains from one sample sequenced in a study of blood T cell dynamics during melanoma immunotherapy. Measured with immunoSEQ multiplex PCR; TCRdb has only the in-frame clones, and not every one. The sample records approximately 29,000 clones, roughly 88% being singletons. Time point specified: week 3, after first cycle of checkpoint inhibitor. The specimen was blood, collected from a patient treated with checkpoint blockade. Source of these receptors: a human donor with melanoma.

This chain links TRBV27 with TRBJ2-3; D is possibly TRBD2 (7 bases). V was pared by 6 bases and J by 2 bases, with 15 bases between. This CDR3 has 15 residues. Germline values: CDR1 MNHEY, CDR2 SMNVEV (reference sequence). CDR3 DNA sequence: TGTGCCAGCAGGGGGGGAGGGGGATACACAGATACGCAGTATTTT. Translated: CASRGGGGYTDTQYF.

The chain joins TRBV6-5 to TRBJ1-2; possibly TRBD1 for D (5 bases). V lost 6 bases to trimming and J lost 6 bases, with 20 bases between them. CDR3 length equals 15 residues. Germline V lookup: CDR1 MNHEY, CDR2 SVGAGI. CDR3 bases: TGTGCCAGCAGCTCCAGCGGGACGGACGGAGATGGCTACACCTTC. Translated, it gives CASSSSGTDGDGYTF.

The V call is TRBV14, the J call TRBJ2-4; 10 bases are a match to TRBD1. Germline CDR1 reads SGHDN; CDR2 reads FVKESK. Trimming removed 4 bases from V and 1 base from J; junction bases left unmatched: 7. CDR3 length: 17 residues. The CDR3 sequence is CASSRISGQGAKNIQYF. DNA for the CDR3: TGTGCCAGCAGCCGAATTTCGGGACAGGGGGCCAAAAACATTCAGTACTTC.

The genes are TRBV5-1 and TRBJ2-2; no clear D gene. CDR3 length: 13 residues. The V and J ends lost 2 bases and 6 bases respectively, with 8 bases between them. In germline, CDR1 is SGHRS, CDR2 YFSETQ. The CDR3 DNA reads as TGCGCCAGCAGCTTCAGTGTGTCCGGGGAGCTGTTTTTT. The encoded protein is CASSFSVSGELFF.

The chain carries TRBV7-9 and TRBJ1-1; maybe TRBD1 (5 bases). Germline V gives CDR1 SEHNR, CDR2 FQNEAQ (reference sequence). Trimming took 7 bases from V and 0 from J, leaving 6 bases between them. The CDR3 is made up of 12 amino acids. In DNA, the CDR3 is TGTGCCAGCACAGGGATGAACACTGAAGCTTTCTTT. Encoded protein: CASTGMNTEAFF.

The gene calls are TRBV6-1 and TRBJ1-1; TRBD1 is a possible D gene (5 bases). V gave up 2 bases and J gave up 1 base, with 8 bases separating them. The CDR3 has 14 amino acids. Germline CDR1 reads MNHNS; CDR2 reads SASEGT. The CDR3 sequence is CASSENRPNTEAFF. For the CDR3, the DNA is TGTGCCAGCAGTGAAAACAGGCCGAACACTGAAGCTTTCTTT.

The V call is TRBV6-1, the J call TRBJ2-7, with 7 bases identical to TRBD1. After removal of 8 bases from V and 2 bases from J, the junction contained 6 bases not matched to a gene. Germline V CDR1 and CDR2: MNHNS, SASEGT. CDR3 size: 13 residues. CDR3 protein: CASADRAPYEQYF. DNA of the CDR3: TGTGCCAGCGCTGACAGGGCGCCCTACGAGCAGTACTTC.

The chain has TRBV21-1 and TRBJ1-4; TRBD1 was called by the table and not checked on the DNA. TRBV21-1 is an annotated pseudogene. CDR3 size: 19 residues. CDR3 nucleotide sequence: TGTGCCAGCAGCAGATGGATATGGACAGGGAGGGGAACTAATGAAAAACTGTTTTTT. Its protein product is CASSRWIWTGRGTNEKLFF.

The chain recombines TRBV29-1 with TRBJ1-2, with D perhaps TRBD1 (5 bases). V was trimmed by 6 bases and J by 4 bases, leaving 15 bases between them. The CDR3 consists of 13 residues. Looked up from germline, CDR1 is SQVTM and CDR2 is ANQGSEA. For the CDR3, the DNA is TGCAGCGTGGGGGACCCTTTGTCCTATGGCTACACCTTC. Translating it yields CSVGDPLSYGYTF.

The V call is TRBV7-8, the J call TRBJ2-7; D unclear. The CDR3 has 13 amino acids. Germline V gene sequence: CDR1 SGHVS, CDR2 FQNEAQ. Trimming removed 1 base at V and 6 bases at J, with 10 bases between. Here the CDR3 reads CASSLVHSREQYF. In nucleotides, the CDR3 is TGTGCCAGCAGCTTAGTACACAGCCGCGAGCAGTACTTC.

The chain joins TRBV5-8 to TRBJ2-3; D gene uncertain. The CDR3 is 13 amino acids. Trimming stripped 4 bases from V and 2 bases from J, with 8 bases between. The germline V gene has CDR1 SGHTS and CDR2 YDEGEE. CDR3 residues: CASSRRDTDTQYF. As DNA, the CDR3 is TGTGCCAGCAGCAGGAGAGACACAGATACGCAGTATTTT.

V usage is TRBV10-1 and J usage is TRBJ1-5, with D tentatively TRBD1 (5 bases). The CDR3 is 15 amino acids. The ends were cut back, 3 bases at V and 1 base at J, with 10 bases in the middle. Germline CDR1 and CDR2: WNHNN and SYGVQD (reference sequence). The CDR3 DNA sequence: TGCGCCAGCAGTGAATGGGGGTCGAGCAATCAGCCCCAGCATTTT. Its protein is CASSEWGSSNQPQHF.

The chain combines TRBV19 with TRBJ2-7; 14 bases align to TRBD2. The CDR3 is made up of 15 amino acids. Germline CDR1 is LNHDA and CDR2 is SQIVND (reference sequence). The V gene end was trimmed by 5 bases and the J gene end by 6 bases; junction bases not matched to a gene: 6. The CDR3, as DNA: TGTGCCAGTAGTGGGACTAGCGGGAGTGTCGGCGAGCAGTACTTC. This encodes CASSGTSGSVGEQYF. Complete variable domain (other parts from reference TRBV19 and TRBJ2-7): DGGITQSPKYLFRKEGQNVTLSCEQNLNHDAMYWYRQDPGQGLRLIYYSQIVNDFQKGDIAEGYSVSREKKESFPLTVTSAQKNPTAFYLCASSGTSGSVGEQYFGPGTRLTVT.

This chain joins TRBV7-9 and TRBJ2-7, with D perhaps matching TRBD2 (6 bases). The germline gives CDR1 SEHNR, CDR2 FQNEAQ (reference sequence). V gave up 6 bases and J gave up 5 bases, with 17 bases separating them. The CDR3 has 14 residues. In nucleotides, the CDR3 is TGTGCCAGCAGTAGACTAGGGGCGATAAACGAGCAGTACTTC. Translating gives CASSRLGAINEQYF.

The rearrangement uses TRBV7-9 and TRBJ2-1; perhaps D is TRBD1 or TRBD2 (5 bases each). Trimming took off 3 bases at V and 5 bases at J, with 11 bases between the two ends. This CDR3 has 14 residues. CDR1 SEHNR and CDR2 FQNEAQ come from the germline V gene (reference sequence). The CDR3 DNA is TGTGCCAGCAGCTTTATGGGGGTTCACAATGAGCAGTTCTTC. Translated: CASSFMGVHNEQFF.

The V gene is TRBV9, the J gene TRBJ1-3; D remains ambiguous. V was pared by 3 bases and J by 2 bases, with 3 bases between. Germline V CDR1 and CDR2: SGDLS, YYNGEE. The CDR3 length is 12 residues. Here the CDR3 reads CASSAAGNTIYF. The DNA for the CDR3 is TGTGCCAGCAGCGCGGCTGGAAACACCATATATTTT.

Comments on this clone: The junction shows a germline mismatch at one end, possibly a read error. The chain joins TRBV7-9 to TRBJ2-7; 8 nucleotides align to TRBD1. There are 15 residues in the CDR3. Germline V gene sequence: CDR1 SEHNR, CDR2 FQNEAQ (reference sequence). The CDR3: CASSLGQGATYEQYF. CDR3 nucleotides: TGTGCCAGCAGTTTAGGGCAGGGGGCCACCTACGAGCAGTACTTC.

The chain joins TRBV5-4 to TRBJ1-1; maybe TRBD1 (5 bases). Germline loops: CDR1 SGHNT, CDR2 YYREEE (reference sequence). V gave up 1 base and J gave up 4 bases, with 14 bases separating them. The CDR3 runs to 15 residues. The CDR3 sequence: CASSLNRGMGTEAFF. The CDR3 DNA reads as TGTGCCAGCAGCTTGAATCGGGGCATGGGCACTGAAGCTTTCTTT.

This rearrangement joins TRBV18 to TRBJ1-1, with no clear D. Deletions cut 3 bases from V and 2 bases from J, with 13 bases between. Germline loops: CDR1 KGHSH, CDR2 LQKENI. This CDR3 has 15 residues. The CDR3 loop reads CASSPEPGLNTEAFF. In DNA, the CDR3 is TGTGCCAGCTCACCGGAACCAGGCCTTAACACTGAAGCTTTCTTT.

The chain joins TRBV6-1 to TRBJ2-5; TRBD2 might be the D (5 bases). Germline CDR1 MNHNS, CDR2 SASEGT. V was trimmed by 2 bases and J by 5 bases, leaving 12 bases between them. The CDR3 runs 14 residues. CDR3 protein: CASSERGLSETQYF. In DNA form, the CDR3 reads TGTGCCAGCAGTGAAAGAGGGCTAAGCGAGACCCAGTACTTC.

This clone appeared a single time. The chain carries TRBV21-1 and TRBJ2-1; TRBD1, the D gene given by the table, was not confirmed from the DNA. TRBV21-1 is a pseudogene locus. The CDR3 sequence is 13 residues long. The CDR3, as DNA: TGTGCCAGCGCCGGACAGGACTACAATGAGCAGTTCTTC. This sequence encodes CASAGQDYNEQFF.

In nucleotides, the CDR3 is TGTGCCAGCAGGCGGTTCCCGGGACAGGGAGGGACAGATACGCAGTATTTT. Protein sequence: CASRRFPGQGGTDTQYF. The chain couples TRBV28 to TRBJ2-3, with 9 nucleotides matching TRBD1. V shed 6 bases and J 3 bases; nucleotides not matched to a gene: 13. Germline V CDR1 and CDR2: MDHEN, SYDVKM. The CDR3 spans 17 residues.

This clone is labeled medium-sized. The rearrangement links TRBV19 to TRBJ1-5, with a weak D call TRBD1 (5 bases). This CDR3 comprises 15 residues. Trimming stripped 0 bases from V and 4 bases from J, with 10 bases between. CDR1 and CDR2 (germline): LNHDA, SQIVND (reference sequence). The CDR3 region is CASSIDRQGNQPQHF. The CDR3 nucleotides are TGTGCCAGTAGTATAGACCGTCAGGGAAATCAGCCCCAGCATTTT.

V is TRBV6-1 and J is TRBJ2-1, with TRBD2 matching 12 bases. The CDR3 covers 15 residues. Germline CDR1 reads MNHNS; CDR2 reads SASEGT. J lost 3 bases, V lost 5 bases, and 2 bases had no gene match. CDR3 nucleotides: TGTGCCAGCAGTTGGACTAGCGGGGACTACAATGAGCAGTTCTTC. Its protein is CASSWTSGDYNEQFF.